Included here is one T cell receptor (beta chain) sequence, with context. The antigen this receptor binds is unknown. No base qualities exist here, and no much larger clone lies one base off it. The sample belongs to a study of blood T cell repertoires in COVID-19 (dated by TCRdb to the early 2020s). As for the study more broadly: Samples covering the acute and convalescent phases of COVID-19 were provided by collaborators in the United States, Italy and Spain. Samples were obtained from the ongoing ImmuneRACE study (first 160 participants) and from 1,254 subjects provided by 6 global collaborators. The material from the prospective study consisted of cDNA or gDNA derived from T cells, B-cell-depleted T cells, or PBMCs. Nearly every sample came with metadata listing a de-identified subject ID, COVID-19 status, age in years and sex. Subjects who had been exposed to COVID-19, were actively infected with it, or had recovered from it provided the deeply sampled blood TCRbeta repertoires that made up the dataset. HLA class I and class II types, where available, came from metadata supplied by the sample provider rather than from assay-based typing. A freely available public database, intended as a resource for researchers studying the immune response to SARS-CoV-2, is where the repertoires were released. The paper as a whole reports these results and caveats: Clinical and demographic metadata were provided uncurated, with the amount varying by source and participant.

In the prospective study, participants were about 18 to 95 years old, resided in about two dozen geographic areas of the United States, and were enrolled through a virtual design. Cohort assignment in the prospective study relied on participant-reported clinical history from a screening survey and a study questionnaire. Mobile phlebotomists in the prospective study collected whole blood, serum and a nasopharyngeal or oropharyngeal swab from every participant. Participants in the prospective study had the option to provide additional blood draws and questionnaires over a 2-month period. Blood samples from the prospective study were shipped frozen or at room temperature prior to DNA extraction. TCRbeta CDR3 regions were amplified from genomic DNA using the immunoSEQ Assay, a bias-controlled multiplex PCR. In the paper's pipeline: Nucleated cell counts per sample were estimated from amplification of reference gene primers within the assay. Sequence reads were collapsed and filtered to measure the absolute abundance of every unique TCRbeta CDR3 rearrangement. Productive Simpson clonality was computed per sample as the square root of Simpson's diversity index over productive rearrangements. The immuneACCESS repertoire file appears here via TCRdb, limited to in-frame rearrangements. These files lack a portion of the clones; in checked studies, under half of the deficit traces to unresolved V genes, and the cause of the others is not known. Clonal size and the V and J genes are those of that table, whereas D and trimming came from the DNA. The sample contains about 60,000 clones, roughly 80% of them found a single time. The ten largest clones add up to 3.5% to 4% of the sample.

There are 14 amino acids in the CDR3, from cysteine to phenylalanine inclusive. The read is trimmed to its CDR3 DNA, 42 bases read in frame from base 1. CDR1 and CDR2, looked up from the germline V gene, are MDHEN and SYDVKM. The germline ends are 14 bases apart after V is trimmed by 7 bases and J by 4 bases. The TCR comes from a woman aged 40 to 50 with acute COVID-19. The chain employs TRBV28 and TRBJ1-5, and TRBD1 may be the D gene, going by 5 matching bases. Sequenced input: PBMCs or T cells enriched from blood (not recorded which). The nucleotides read TGTGCCAGCACCCCACGGACACCGAATCAGCCCCAGCATTTT. This is translated as CASTPRTPNQPQHF.